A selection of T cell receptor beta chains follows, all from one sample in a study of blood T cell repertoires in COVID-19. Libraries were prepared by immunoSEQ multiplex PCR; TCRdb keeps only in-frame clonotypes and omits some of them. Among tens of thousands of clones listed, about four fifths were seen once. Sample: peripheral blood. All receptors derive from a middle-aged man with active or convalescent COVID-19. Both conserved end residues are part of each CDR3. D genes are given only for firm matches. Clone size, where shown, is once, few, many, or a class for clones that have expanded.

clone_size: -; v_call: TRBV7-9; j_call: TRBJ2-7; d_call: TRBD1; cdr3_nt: TGTGCCAGCAGCTTGACAGGGGGTAAGGGCGAGCAGTACTTC; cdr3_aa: CASSLTGGKGEQYF
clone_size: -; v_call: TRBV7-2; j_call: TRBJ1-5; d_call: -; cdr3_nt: TGTGCCAGCAGCGCTCAGGGGAGCAATCAGCCCCAGCATTTT; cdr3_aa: CASSAQGSNQPQHF
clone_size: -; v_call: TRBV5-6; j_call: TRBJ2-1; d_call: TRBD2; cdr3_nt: TGTGCCAGCAGCTTGTGGGAGGGAAATGAGCAGTTCTTC; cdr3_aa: CASSLWEGNEQFF
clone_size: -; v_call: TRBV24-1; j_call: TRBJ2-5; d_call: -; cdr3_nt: TGTGCCACCAGTGACCCTGGACCCAAGGGGGGGGAGACCCAGTACTTC; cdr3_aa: CATSDPGPKGGETQYF
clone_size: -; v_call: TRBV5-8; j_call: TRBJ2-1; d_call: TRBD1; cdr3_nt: TGTGCCAGCAGCTTGGGTGAGACAGGGATACATTACTCCTACAATGAGCAGTTCTTC; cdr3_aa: CASSLGETGIHYSYNEQFF
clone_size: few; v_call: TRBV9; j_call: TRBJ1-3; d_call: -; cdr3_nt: TGTGCCAGCAGCGTACAGGACTCTGGAAACACCATATATTTT; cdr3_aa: CASSVQDSGNTIYF
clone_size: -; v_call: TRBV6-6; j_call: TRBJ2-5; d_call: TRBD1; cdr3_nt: TGTGCCAGCAGTTACCGACAGGGCCAAGAGACCCAGTACTTC; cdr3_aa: CASSYRQGQETQYF
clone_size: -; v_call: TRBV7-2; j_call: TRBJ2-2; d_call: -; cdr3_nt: TGTGCCAGCAGAAAACGGACAGAAAACACCGGGGAGCTGTTTTTT; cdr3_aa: CASRKRTENTGELFF
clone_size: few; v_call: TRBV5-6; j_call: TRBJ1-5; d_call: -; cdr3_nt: TGTGCCAGCAGCTACGGAGGCGTATATAGCAATCAGCCCCAGCATTTT; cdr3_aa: CASSYGGVYSNQPQHF
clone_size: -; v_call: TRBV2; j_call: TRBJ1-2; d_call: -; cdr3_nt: TGTGCCAGCAGTCCTAGACAGGAGAGCTATGGCTACACCTTC; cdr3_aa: CASSPRQESYGYTF
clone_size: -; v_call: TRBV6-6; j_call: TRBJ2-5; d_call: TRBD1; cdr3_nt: TGTGCCAGCAGTTACGGGGACAGGGCGGGCGAGACCCAGTACTTC; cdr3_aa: CASSYGDRAGETQYF
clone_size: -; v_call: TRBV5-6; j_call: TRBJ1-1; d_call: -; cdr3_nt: TGTGCCAGCAGCTTGGAGACGACATACACTGAAGCTTTCTTT; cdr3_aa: CASSLETTYTEAFF
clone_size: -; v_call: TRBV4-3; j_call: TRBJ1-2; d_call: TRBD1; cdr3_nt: TGCGCCAGCAGCCCAGCGGGACAGGGGGCGGATACTGGCTACACCTTC; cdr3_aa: CASSPAGQGADTGYTF
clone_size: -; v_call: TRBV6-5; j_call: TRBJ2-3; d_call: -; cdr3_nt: TGTGCCAGCAGACGGCAGGGGTATCAAGATACGCAGTATTTT; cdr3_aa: CASRRQGYQDTQYF
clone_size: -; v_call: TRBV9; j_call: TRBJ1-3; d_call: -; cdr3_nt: TGTGCCAGCAGCGCCCCAGGGTTCTCTGGAAACACCATATATTTT; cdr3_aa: CASSAPGFSGNTIYF
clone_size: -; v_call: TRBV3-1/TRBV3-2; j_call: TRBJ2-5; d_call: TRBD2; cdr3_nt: TGTGCCAGCAGGATGGGACTAGCGGGCGAGACCCAGTACTTC; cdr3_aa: CASRMGLAGETQYF
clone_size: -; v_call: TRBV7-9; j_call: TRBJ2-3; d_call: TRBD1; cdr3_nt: TGTGCCAGCAGCTGGGGGGACAGGCAGTTAGCAGATACGCAGTATTTT; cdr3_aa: CASSWGDRQLADTQYF
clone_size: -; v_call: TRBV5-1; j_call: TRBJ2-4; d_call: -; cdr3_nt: TGCGCCAGCAGCTGGGCATTCGCCCTAGCCAAAAACATTCAGTACTTC; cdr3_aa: CASSWAFALAKNIQYF
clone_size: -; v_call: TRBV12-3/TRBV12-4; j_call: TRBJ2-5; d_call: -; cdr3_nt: TGTGCCAGCAGTGACACAGGGTCCGAGACCCAGTACTTC; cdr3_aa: CASSDTGSETQYF
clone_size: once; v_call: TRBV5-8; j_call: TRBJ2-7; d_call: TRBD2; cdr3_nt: TGTGCCAGCAGCTGGAGGGGAACTAGCGGGGGATATTACGAGCAGTACTTC; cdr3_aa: CASSWRGTSGGYYEQYF
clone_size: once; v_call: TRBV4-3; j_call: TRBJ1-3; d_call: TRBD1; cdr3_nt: TGCGCCAGCAGCCAAGACGCGGGACAGTTAGCAAACACCATATATTTT; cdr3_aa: CASSQDAGQLANTIYF
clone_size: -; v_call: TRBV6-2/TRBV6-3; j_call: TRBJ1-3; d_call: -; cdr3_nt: TGTGCCAGCAGCTTATCCGGAAACACCATATATTTT; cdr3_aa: CASSLSGNTIYF
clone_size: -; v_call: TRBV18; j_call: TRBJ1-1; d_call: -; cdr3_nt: TGTGCCAGCTCACCGCCAGGTGACACTGAAGCTTTCTTT; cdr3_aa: CASSPPGDTEAFF
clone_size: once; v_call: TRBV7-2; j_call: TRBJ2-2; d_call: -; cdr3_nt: TGTGCCAGCAGCCCCCCTCGCGGGGTAGGAACCGGGGAGCTGTTTTTT; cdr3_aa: CASSPPRGVGTGELFF
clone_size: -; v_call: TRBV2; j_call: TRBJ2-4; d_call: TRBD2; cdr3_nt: TGTGCCAGCAGTGACATGGGAGGGCTCATCGACAACATTCAGTACTTC; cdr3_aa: CASSDMGGLIDNIQYF
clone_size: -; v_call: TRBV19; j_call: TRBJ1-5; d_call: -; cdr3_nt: TGTGCCAGTAGGTCCGGGACAAATAGCAATCAGCCCCAGCATTTT; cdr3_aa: CASRSGTNSNQPQHF
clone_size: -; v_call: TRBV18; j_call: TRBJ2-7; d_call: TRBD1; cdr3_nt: TGTGCCAGCTCACCACCCGGACAGGGAAGACAGTACTTC; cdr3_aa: CASSPPGQGRQYF
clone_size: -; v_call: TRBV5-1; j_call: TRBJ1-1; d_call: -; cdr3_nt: TGCGCCAGCAGCTCCTCCGGGGACACTGAAGCTTTCTTT; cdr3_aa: CASSSSGDTEAFF
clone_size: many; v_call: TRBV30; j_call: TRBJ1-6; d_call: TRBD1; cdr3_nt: TGTGCCTGGAGGATACCTGGGACAGGGGATTCACCCCTCCACTTT; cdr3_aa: CAWRIPGTGDSPLHF
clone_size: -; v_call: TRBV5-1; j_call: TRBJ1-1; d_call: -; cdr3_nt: TGCGCCAGCAGCGGGGGGGACAACATGAACACTGAAGCTTTCTTT; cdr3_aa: CASSGGDNMNTEAFF
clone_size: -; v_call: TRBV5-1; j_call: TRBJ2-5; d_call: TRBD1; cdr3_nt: TGCGCCATCAGGGCCATCAAAGGGGAATGGACAGGGTTCATTTTTCAGGAGACCCAGTACTTC; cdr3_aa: CAIRAIKGEWTGFIFQETQYF
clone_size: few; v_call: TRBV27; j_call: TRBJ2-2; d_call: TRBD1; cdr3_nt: TGTGCCAGCAGTCCCGGGACAGTGGTCACCGGGGAGCTGTTTTTT; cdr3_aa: CASSPGTVVTGELFF
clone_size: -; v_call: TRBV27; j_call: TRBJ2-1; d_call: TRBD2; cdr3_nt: TGTGCCAGCAGTTTGGGCGGGGGGCTAGGGGATGAGCAGTTCTTC; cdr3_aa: CASSLGGGLGDEQFF
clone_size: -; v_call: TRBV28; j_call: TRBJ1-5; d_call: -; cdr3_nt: TGTGCCAGCAGCTTGGATACAGGAGCTTATCAGCCCCAGCATTTT; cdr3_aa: CASSLDTGAYQPQHF
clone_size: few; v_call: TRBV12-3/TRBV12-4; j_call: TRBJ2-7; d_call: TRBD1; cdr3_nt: TGTGCCAGCAAACCGGGACAGACCTACGAGCAGTACTTC; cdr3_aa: CASKPGQTYEQYF
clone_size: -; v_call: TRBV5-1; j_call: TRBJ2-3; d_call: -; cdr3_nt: TGCGCCAGCAGCTTGCAGCGAGATACGCAGTATTTT; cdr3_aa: CASSLQRDTQYF
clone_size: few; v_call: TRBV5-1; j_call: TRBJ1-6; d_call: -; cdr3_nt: TGCGCCAGCAGCTTGGCCGAGGAGAATAATTCACCCCTCCACTTT; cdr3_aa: CASSLAEENNSPLHF
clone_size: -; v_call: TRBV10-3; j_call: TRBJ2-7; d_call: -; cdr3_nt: TGTGCCATAAAGCTTGAAGATGCGACCTACGAGCAGTACTTC; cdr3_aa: CAIKLEDATYEQYF
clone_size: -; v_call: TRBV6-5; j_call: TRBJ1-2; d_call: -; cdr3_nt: TGTGCCAGCAGACCCCCAGGGGCAGTTGGCTACACCTTC; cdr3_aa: CASRPPGAVGYTF
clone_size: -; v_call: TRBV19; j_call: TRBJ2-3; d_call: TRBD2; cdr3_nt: TGTGCCAGTGGTGTCTCGGGGGGGCCGGGCACAGATACGCAGTATTTT; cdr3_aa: CASGVSGGPGTDTQYF
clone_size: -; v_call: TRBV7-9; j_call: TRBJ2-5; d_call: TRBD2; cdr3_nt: TGTGCCAGCAGGCAGACCGGGACTAGTAGGGAGACCCAGTACTTC; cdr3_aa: CASRQTGTSRETQYF
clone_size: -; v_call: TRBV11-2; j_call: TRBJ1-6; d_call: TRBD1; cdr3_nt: TGTGCCAGCAGCTTAGAGGCAGGGGGCGCGAATTCACCCCTCCACTTT; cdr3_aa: CASSLEAGGANSPLHF
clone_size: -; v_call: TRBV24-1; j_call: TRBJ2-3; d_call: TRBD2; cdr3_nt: TGTGCCACCGAAGCGGGGGCAACAGATACGCAGTATTTT; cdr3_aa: CATEAGATDTQYF
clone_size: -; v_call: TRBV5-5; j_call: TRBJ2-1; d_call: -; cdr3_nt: TGTGCCAGCAGCTTGCTCTACAATGAGCAGTTCTTC; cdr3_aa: CASSLLYNEQFF
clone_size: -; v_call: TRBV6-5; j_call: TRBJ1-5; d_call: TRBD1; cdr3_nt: TGTGCCAGCAGTTACGGGACAGGGAACAATCAGCCCCAGCATTTT; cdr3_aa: CASSYGTGNNQPQHF
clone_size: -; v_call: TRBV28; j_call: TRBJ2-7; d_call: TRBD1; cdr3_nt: TGTGCCAGCAGTTTACCGGGACAGGGGATCTACGAGCAGTACTTC; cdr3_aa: CASSLPGQGIYEQYF
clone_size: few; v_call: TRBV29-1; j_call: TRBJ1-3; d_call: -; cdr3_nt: TGCAGCGTTGAAGATCTAGGCGGGGGAAACACCATATATTTT; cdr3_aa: CSVEDLGGGNTIYF
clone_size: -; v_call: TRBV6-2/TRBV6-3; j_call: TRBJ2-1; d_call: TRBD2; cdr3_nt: TGTGCCAGCAGTTACTCGCGGACTAGCGGGGATAATGAGCAGTTCTTC; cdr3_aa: CASSYSRTSGDNEQFF
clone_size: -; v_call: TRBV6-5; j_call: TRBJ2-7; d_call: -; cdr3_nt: TGTGCCAGCAGGAGGGACACTACCTACGAGCAGTACTTC; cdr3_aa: CASRRDTTYEQYF
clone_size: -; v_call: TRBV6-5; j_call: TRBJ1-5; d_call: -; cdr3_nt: TGTGCCAGCAGTACAGGGTTCGGGCAGCCCCAGCATTTT; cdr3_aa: CASSTGFGQPQHF
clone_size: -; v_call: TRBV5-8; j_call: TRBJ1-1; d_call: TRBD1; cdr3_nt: TGTGCCAGCAGCTTTTTTGGACAGGGGAGTAGGGAAGCTTTCTTT; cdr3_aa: CASSFFGQGSREAFF